The entry that follows covers one TCR beta chain sequence. This sample is drawn from a study of control samples from healthy donors and cancer patients. Using immunoSEQ multiplex PCR, the repertoire was profiled, and TCRdb retains in-frame clones only, with some absent. Of about 410,000 clones in the sample, 90% are singletons; the top ten hold 5% to 8%. This sequence was found in a man between 35 and 55 years old with head and neck cancer. Sequenced material: PBMCs.

The CDR3 loop reads CASSPGVGPTDTQYF. In nucleotides, the CDR3 is TGTGCCAGCTCACCCGGGGTAGGGCCGACAGATACGCAGTATTTT. The rearrangement links TRBV18 to TRBJ2-3; D is perhaps TRBD2 (5 bases). The CDR3 spans 15 residues. The ends were cut back, 3 bases at V and 3 bases at J, with 13 bases in the middle. The germline gives CDR1 KGHSH, CDR2 LQKENI.